This T cell receptor (beta chain) was sequenced in a study of beta chain features in type 1 diabetes (dated by TCRdb to between 2018 and 2020). In the study overall: No differences in mean age, gender distribution, total cell number or subset yield were found between patients and healthy donors. Across all samples, almost 110 million sorted cells were examined, and cell number per subset correlated strongly with RNA yield. In the study, recently diagnosed type 1 diabetes patients and matched healthy donors were compared on the TCRB repertoires of their sorted circulating CD4+ T cell subsets. Regulatory and stem cell-like memory subsets were obtained from only 8 patients and roughly eight healthy donors, while naive and central memory subsets were obtained from all 30 or so donors.

A single peripheral blood draw of around 120 mL on average was collected from each donor into heparinised tubes. A BD FACSAria II and a panel including CD45RO, CCR7, CD25, CD127, CD95 and CD27 were used to sort naive, central memory, regulatory and stem cell-like memory CD4+ T cells. All sorted populations exceeded 95% purity. PBMCs were isolated right away by Lymphoprep density gradient centrifugation and were stained directly, without culture. Samples were stained and sorted in pairs, with one healthy donor and one patient per experiment, so that batch effects were minimized. All of the isolated RNA was reverse transcribed with the High Capacity cDNA Reverse Transcription Kit, so expressed TCRB transcripts were sequenced. Naive, central memory and regulatory T cell samples underwent deep immunoSEQ sequencing, averaging around 3.7 million total reads per sample. Sorted cells were lysed in RLT buffer, and RNA was extracted using DNase-treated RNeasy Micro or Mini kits according to cell number. Each cell subset was processed on its own to prevent cross-contamination, while patient and healthy donor samples were processed together. Using the immunoSEQ multiplex PCR, TCRB sequences were amplified from cDNA into 87-bp fragments spanning the CDR3 region. Amplicons were sequenced on the Illumina HiSeq platform. The source study handled its data this way. PCR bias was computationally corrected using synthetic template baselines, reads within Hamming distance 2 were collapsed, and singletons that could not be merged were discarded. Reads were aligned against IMGT so that V, D and J genes, CDR3 length and insertions or deletions at six rearrangement sites could be assigned. Within each subset, clonotype counts were normalized to the number of sorted cells before true diversity and Gini coefficients were calculated with the tcR R package. The overlap coefficient, calculated on TCRB nucleotide sequences, was used to measure repertoire sharing. As a proxy for the pre-selection repertoire, out-of-frame TCRB sequences from naive cells were analyzed. TCRdb took over this immuneACCESS table, retaining in-frame rearrangements with V and J assigned. Such tables are incomplete; in checked studies, under half of the missing clones stem from an unresolved V gene, and the remainder is unexplained. Clone size and V and J calls were adopted from that table, with D and trimming inferred from the DNA. The table for this sample lists hundreds of thousands of clones; 10% to 15% of them were counted only once. The ten largest clones capture 0.017% of the sample.

Results the study describes overall, beyond this receptor: At VDJ recombination sites, patients with type 1 diabetes made fewer insertions and deleted more nucleotides, a pattern implying thymic rearrangement abnormalities. In all four CD4+ subsets, TCRB CDR3 length was moderately but significantly shorter in type 1 diabetes patients. Because the HLA sub-analyses included only small numbers of individuals, any influence of HLA type on TCRB rearrangement was left unresolved. Naive, central memory and regulatory TCRB repertoires appeared to be more alike among patients than among healthy donors. Because cDNA was sequenced instead of genomic DNA, highly expressing activated cells could be over-represented, though the groups showed no difference in activation or CD3 levels. PCR might favor shorter templates, but patient and control samples were amplified and corrected together, so any skew would affect both groups equally.

CDR1 and CDR2 are drawn from the germline V gene (reference sequence): DFQATT, SNEGSKA. V and J lose 2 bases and 6 bases, and a span of 6 bases separates them. The CDR3 sequence holds 11 residues, the cysteine and phenylalanine included. Only CDR3 DNA is held: 33 bases, read in frame from base 1. This clone was counted only a few times. Its antigen is currently not known. Within one base of it there is no much larger clone, and no base qualities were kept. The sample contains more than one DNA sequence encoding this CDR3. The source material was naive CD4+ T cells from blood. The label giving this sample's cell subset or site can be read as: true naive CD4+ T cells. In this chain, TRBV20-1 is recombined with TRBJ2-3; D gene: possibly TRBD1, on 6 matching bases. The TCR was taken from a man aged 18 to 29 in good health. This receptor carries the CDR3 CSARTGDTQYF. The sequenced DNA: TGCAGTGCTAGAACAGGGGATACGCAGTATTTT.